This T cell receptor (beta chain) was sequenced in a study of T cells in Graves' hyperthyroidism and ophthalmopathy. Germline assignment: CDR1 SGHRS and CDR2 YFSETQ. Trimming shortened V by 4 bases and J by 0 bases, and 16 bases separated the two germline ends. The CDR3 consists of 17 residues. The source material, RNA transcripts, was used to amplify TCR beta CDR3 regions. The HTBI primer set served for first-round RT-PCR of the TCR CDR3. One entry per CDR3 protein, called by TCRdb with MiXCR from the multiplex PCR reads. The sample shows about 250,000 distinct CDR3 sequences, approximately 24% of them seen only once. This clonotype was recorded many times.

This clonotype originated in a middle-aged woman with Graves' ophthalmopathy. The material sequenced was blood. V gene TRBV5-1 combines with J gene TRBJ2-2; TRBD2 might be the D (6 bases). Here the CDR3 reads CASSRRGDSTNTGELFF. DNA for the CDR3: TGCGCCAGCAGCCGGCGGGGAGATTCGACGAACACCGGGGAGCTGTTTTTT.